This passage covers 11 T cell receptor beta chains from one sample sequenced in a study of blood T cell repertoires in COVID-19. Assay used: immunoSEQ multiplex PCR; TCRdb lists only in-frame clones, some missing. The sample carries roughly 43,000 clones, approximately 88% recorded once. The sequenced sample was peripheral blood. These receptors were collected from a human donor in a cohort sampled during active COVID-19.

This rearrangement joins TRBV5-4 to TRBJ2-7, with TRBD1 identical over 9 bases. The CDR3 sequence is 15 residues long. The germline V gene encodes CDR1 SGHNT and CDR2 YYREEE (reference sequence). The junction had 10 bases not matched to a gene; V was cut back by 4 bases and J by 5 bases. This CDR3 reads CASSPRGQGWNEQYF. The CDR3 DNA reads as TGTGCCAGCAGCCCCCGGGGACAGGGATGGAACGAGCAGTACTTC.

The CDR3 DNA reads as TGTGCCAGCAGTCACGGACAGGGGACTCGCTATGGCTACACCTTC. Amino acid sequence: CASSHGQGTRYGYTF. V usage is TRBV5-4 and J usage is TRBJ1-2; 9 bases are a match to TRBD1. Germline assignment: CDR1 SGHNT and CDR2 YYREEE (reference sequence). The CDR3 runs to 15 residues. Trimming took 5 bases from V and 4 from J; bases not matched to a gene: 9.

The chain is built from TRBV6-5 and TRBJ1-5, with D unresolved. Trimming shortened V by 6 bases and J by 3 bases, and 9 bases separated the two germline ends. Germline-derived CDR1 and CDR2 are MNHEY and SVGAGI. The CDR3 is 13 residues long. The CDR3 DNA reads as TGTGCCAGCAGACTTGCCCACAATCAGCCCCAGCATTTT. Residues: CASRLAHNQPQHF.

This clone was seen just once. This rearrangement joins TRBV5-6 to TRBJ1-6, with 8 bases fitting TRBD1. J lost 6 bases, V lost 4 bases, and 6 bases had no gene match. From germline, CDR1 is SGHDT and CDR2 YYEEEE. This CDR3 region has 15 residues. Here the CDR3 DNA reads TGTGCCAGCAGCCCAGGACAGGGAAGTAATTCACCCCTCCACTTT. As protein: CASSPGQGSNSPLHF.

The chain combines TRBV20-1 with TRBJ1-1; D remains ambiguous. The CDR3 is 10 residues long. The germline V gene encodes CDR1 DFQATT and CDR2 SNEGSKA (reference sequence). Deletions cut 1 base from V and 13 bases from J, with 10 bases between. CDR3 loop: CSARGGIDFF. CDR3 nucleotides: TGCAGTGCTAGAGGCGGTATAGATTTCTTT.

This sequence joins TRBV11-1 and TRBJ2-7; TRBD1 is a possible D gene (6 bases). The CDR3 covers 15 residues. V was trimmed by 5 bases and J by 7 bases, leaving 21 bases between them. Germline V CDR1 and CDR2: SGHAT, FQDESV (reference sequence). CDR3 DNA: TGTGCCAGCAGCCCCCCCGGGACAAGCCGAGGGGAGCAGTACTTC. Protein product: CASSPPGTSRGEQYF.

The chain uses TRBV29-1 and TRBJ1-2; maybe TRBD1 (5 bases). This CDR3 comprises 13 residues. Trimming removed 3 bases at V and 5 bases at J, with 13 bases between. Germline CDR1 reads SQVTM; CDR2 reads ANQGSEA. For the CDR3, the DNA is TGCAGCGTTGACTTTGGGCAGGGATATGGCTACACCTTC. Protein product: CSVDFGQGYGYTF.

The gene calls are TRBV19 and TRBJ2-3, with D uncertain. This CDR3 has 13 amino acids. V was shortened by 9 bases and J by 0 bases, with 10 bases between the two germline ends. Germline CDR1 reads LNHDA; CDR2 reads SQIVND (reference sequence). CDR3 region: CASQAGSTDTQYF. Here the CDR3 DNA reads TGTGCCAGCCAGGCCGGCAGCACAGATACGCAGTATTTT.

The rearrangement links TRBV5-1 to TRBJ2-2, with D unclear. CDR1 and CDR2 (germline): SGHRS, YFSETQ. The CDR3 is 15 amino acids. V was shortened by 3 bases and J by 2 bases, with 11 bases between the two germline ends. The CDR3 sequence: CASSSFDRNTGELFF. CDR3 bases: TGCGCCAGCAGCTCATTTGATAGAAACACCGGGGAGCTGTTTTTT.

The rearrangement links TRBV16 to TRBJ1-1, with a weak D call TRBD1 (6 bases). Germline lookup yields CDR1 KGHSY and CDR2 FQNENV. The CDR3 length is 15 residues. V was cut by 4 bases and J by 4 bases, with 16 bases left in between. CDR3: CASSPGGALGTEAFF. CDR3 bases: TGTGCCAGCAGCCCTGGGGGGGCGCTTGGCACTGAAGCTTTCTTT.

V usage is TRBV5-4 and J usage is TRBJ2-4; 7 positions agree with TRBD1. CDR1 SGHNT and CDR2 YYREEE come from the germline V gene (reference sequence). V was clipped by 4 bases and J by 2 bases; unmatched bases: 9. This CDR3 is built from 16 residues. CDR3 region: CASSHHLQGTKNIQYF. CDR3 coding DNA: TGTGCCAGCAGCCACCATTTACAGGGGACCAAAAACATTCAGTACTTC.